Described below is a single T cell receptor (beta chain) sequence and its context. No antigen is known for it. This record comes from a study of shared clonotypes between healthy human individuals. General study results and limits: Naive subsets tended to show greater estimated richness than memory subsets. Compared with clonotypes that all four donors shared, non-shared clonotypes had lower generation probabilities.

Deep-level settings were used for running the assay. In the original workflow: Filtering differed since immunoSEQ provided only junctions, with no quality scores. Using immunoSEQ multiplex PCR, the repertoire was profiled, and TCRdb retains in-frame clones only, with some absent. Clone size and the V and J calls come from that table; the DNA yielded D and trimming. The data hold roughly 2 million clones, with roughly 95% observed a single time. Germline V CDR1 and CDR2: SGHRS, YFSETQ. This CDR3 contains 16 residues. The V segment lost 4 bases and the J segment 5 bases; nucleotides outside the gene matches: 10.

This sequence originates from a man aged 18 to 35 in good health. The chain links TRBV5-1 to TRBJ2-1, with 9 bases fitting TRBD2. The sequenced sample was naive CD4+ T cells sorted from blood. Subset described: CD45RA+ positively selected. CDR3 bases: TGCGCCAGCAGCCCACACTCTAGCGGGGCTCACAATGAGCAGTTCTTC. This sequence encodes CASSPHSSGAHNEQFF.